The clone carrying this TCR beta chain was counted a few times. The antigen remains undetermined. This sample is part of a study of CD8+ T cells in alopecia areata. Study-level background: A 6-month period off drug followed tofacitinib, which lasted 6 to 18 months. Findings and caveats of the study: There were also resident alphabeta T cells of normal skin sequenced in scalp samples.

After isolation, RNA underwent reverse transcription to generate cDNA as the sequencing template. Clones were read by immunoSEQ multiplex PCR, and TCRdb kept only the in-frame ones, dropping some. The sample has more than 11,000 clones, roughly 55% seen once. V lost 3 bases and J 1 base, leaving 16 bases between the germline ends. The CDR3 is 16 residues long. CDR1 and CDR2 (germline): SGDLS, YYNGEE. Collected material from alopecia areata patients comprised lesional scalp punch biopsies and peripheral blood. The source was skin, collected at week 0. This receptor was identified in a human donor with alopecia areata. This chain connects TRBV9 to TRBJ1-1; maybe TRBD1 (5 bases). This CDR3 is CASSAPSRGTNTEAFF. DNA for the CDR3: TGTGCCAGCAGCGCCCCATCCCGGGGGACGAACACTGAAGCTTTCTTT.